The present T cell receptor (beta chain) was sequenced within a study of blood T cell repertoires in COVID-19. For the study at large: Nucleic acid was either cDNA or gDNA, and it came from T cells, B-cell-depleted T cells, or PBMCs.

Original analysis: Reference gene primers were amplified, and this amplification served to estimate nucleated cell counts. Produced via immunoSEQ multiplex PCR; TCRdb's table is partial and in-frame only. V and J calls and clone size are those listed in that table; D and trimming were worked out from the DNA. In the table there are about 69,000 clones, around 88% of which are singletons. The CDR3 runs to 16 residues. V shed 8 bases, J shed 1 base, and the junction held 10 bases outside the gene matches. Germline CDR1 is SGHTA and CDR2 is FQGNSA. The rearrangement joins TRBV7-2 to TRBJ2-1; 8 positions agree with TRBD2. The clonotype originates from a man aged 40-49 years with COVID-19, enrolled during active disease. The sample comprised peripheral blood. The CDR3 nucleotides read TGTGCCAGCGGTTTGGGACTAGATTGGTCCTACAATGAGCAGTTCTTC. Residues: CASGLGLDWSYNEQFF.